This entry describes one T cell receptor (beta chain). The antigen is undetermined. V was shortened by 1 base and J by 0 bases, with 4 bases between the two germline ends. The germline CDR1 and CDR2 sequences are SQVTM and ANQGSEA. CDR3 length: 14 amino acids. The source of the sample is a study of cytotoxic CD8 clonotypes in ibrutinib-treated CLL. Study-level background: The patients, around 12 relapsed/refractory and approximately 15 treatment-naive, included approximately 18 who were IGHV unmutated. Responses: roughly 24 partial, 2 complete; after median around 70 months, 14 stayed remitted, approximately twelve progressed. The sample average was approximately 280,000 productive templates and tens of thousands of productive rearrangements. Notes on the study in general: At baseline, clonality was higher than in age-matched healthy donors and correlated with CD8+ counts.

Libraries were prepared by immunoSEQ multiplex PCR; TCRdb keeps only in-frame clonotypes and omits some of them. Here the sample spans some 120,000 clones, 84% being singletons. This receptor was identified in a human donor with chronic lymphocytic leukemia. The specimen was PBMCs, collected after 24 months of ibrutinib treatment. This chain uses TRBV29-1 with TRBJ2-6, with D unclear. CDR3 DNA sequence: TGCAGCGTTGAAGGTAGCTCTGGGGCCAACGTCCTGACTTTC. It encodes CSVEGSSGANVLTF.